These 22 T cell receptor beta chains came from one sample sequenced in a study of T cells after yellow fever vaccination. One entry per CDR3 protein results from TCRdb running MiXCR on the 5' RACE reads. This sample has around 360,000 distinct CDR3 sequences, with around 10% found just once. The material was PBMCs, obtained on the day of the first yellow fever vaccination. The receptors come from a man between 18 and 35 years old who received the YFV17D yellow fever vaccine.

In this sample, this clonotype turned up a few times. The CDR3, as DNA: TGTGCCAGCAGTCACCGGGTCCAGGGGGCTTCACCCCTCCACTTT. This encodes CASSHRVQGASPLHF. The chain employs TRBV6-5 and TRBJ1-6, with TRBD1 matching over 8 bases. V lost 5 bases to trimming and J lost 9 bases; unmatched junction nucleotides: 9. Per the germline V gene, CDR1 is MNHEY and CDR2 is SVGAGI. This CDR3 contains 15 residues.

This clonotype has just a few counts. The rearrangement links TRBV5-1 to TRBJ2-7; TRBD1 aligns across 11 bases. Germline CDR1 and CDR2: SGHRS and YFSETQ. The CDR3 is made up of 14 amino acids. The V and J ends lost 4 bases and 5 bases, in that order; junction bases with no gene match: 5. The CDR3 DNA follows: TGCGCCAGCAGCATCGGGACAGGGGGAAACGAGCAGTACTTC. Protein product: CASSIGTGGNEQYF.

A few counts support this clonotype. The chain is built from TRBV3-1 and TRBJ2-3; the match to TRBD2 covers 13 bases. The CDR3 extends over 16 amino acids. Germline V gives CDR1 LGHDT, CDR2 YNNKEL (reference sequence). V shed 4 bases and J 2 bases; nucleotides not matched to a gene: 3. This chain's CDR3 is CASSLGTSGATDTQYF. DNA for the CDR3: TGTGCCAGCAGCCTCGGGACTAGCGGGGCCACAGATACGCAGTATTTT.

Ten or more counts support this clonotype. The CDR3 DNA sequence: TGTGCCAGCAGTTACCTAGTACGGGAGACCCAGTACTTC. It is translated as CASSYLVRETQYF. The chain carries TRBV6-2 or TRBV6-3 and TRBJ2-5; D call uncertain. Germline V gene sequence: CDR1 MNHEY, CDR2 SVGEGT. V was clipped by 2 bases and J by 5 bases, with 9 bases between them. The CDR3 consists of 13 residues.

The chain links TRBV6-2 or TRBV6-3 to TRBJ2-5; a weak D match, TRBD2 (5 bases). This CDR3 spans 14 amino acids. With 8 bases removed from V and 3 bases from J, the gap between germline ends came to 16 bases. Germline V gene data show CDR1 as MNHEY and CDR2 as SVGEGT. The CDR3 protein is CASVERRPEETQYF. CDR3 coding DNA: TGTGCCAGCGTAGAGCGGCGGCCCGAAGAGACCCAGTACTTC.

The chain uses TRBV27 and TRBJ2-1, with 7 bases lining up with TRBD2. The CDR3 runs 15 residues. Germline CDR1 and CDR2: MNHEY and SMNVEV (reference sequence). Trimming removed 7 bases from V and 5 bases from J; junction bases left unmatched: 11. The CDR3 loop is CASKYSWGGDNEQFF. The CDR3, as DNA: TGTGCCAGCAAGTACTCTTGGGGGGGTGACAATGAGCAGTTCTTC.

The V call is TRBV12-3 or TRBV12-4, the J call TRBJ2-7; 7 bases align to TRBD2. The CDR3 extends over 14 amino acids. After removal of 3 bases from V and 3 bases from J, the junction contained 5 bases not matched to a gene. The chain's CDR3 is CASSFRGEVYEQYF. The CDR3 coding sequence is TGTGCCAGCAGTTTTCGGGGGGAGGTCTACGAGCAGTACTTC.

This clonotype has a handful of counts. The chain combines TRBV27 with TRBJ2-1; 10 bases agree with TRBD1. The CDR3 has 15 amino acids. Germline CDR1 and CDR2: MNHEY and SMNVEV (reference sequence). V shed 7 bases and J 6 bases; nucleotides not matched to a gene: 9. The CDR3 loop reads CASTLRDRGINEQFF. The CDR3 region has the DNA TGTGCCAGCACCCTAAGGGACAGGGGAATCAATGAGCAGTTCTTC.

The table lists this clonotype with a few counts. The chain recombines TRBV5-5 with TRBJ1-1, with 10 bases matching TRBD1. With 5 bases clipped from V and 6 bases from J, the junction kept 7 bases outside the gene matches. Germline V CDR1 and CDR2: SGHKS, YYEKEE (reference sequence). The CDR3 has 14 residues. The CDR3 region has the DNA TGTGCCAGCAGTTCCGGGACAGGGGATTCTGAAGCTTTCTTT. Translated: CASSSGTGDSEAFF.

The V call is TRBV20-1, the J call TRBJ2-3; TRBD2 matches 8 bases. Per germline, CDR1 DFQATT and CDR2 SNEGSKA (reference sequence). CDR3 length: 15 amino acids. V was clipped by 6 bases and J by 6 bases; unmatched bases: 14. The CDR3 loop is CSATIGTSSSDTQYF. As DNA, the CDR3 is TGCAGTGCCACCATAGGGACTAGTAGTTCTGATACGCAGTATTTT.

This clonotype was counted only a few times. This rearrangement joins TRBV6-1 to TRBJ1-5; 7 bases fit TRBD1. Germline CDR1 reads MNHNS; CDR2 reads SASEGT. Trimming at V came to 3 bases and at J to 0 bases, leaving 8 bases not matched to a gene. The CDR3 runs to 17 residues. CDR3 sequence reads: CASSDRDRGGSNQPQHF. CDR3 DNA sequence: TGTGCCAGCAGTGACCGGGACAGAGGGGGTAGCAATCAGCCCCAGCATTTT.

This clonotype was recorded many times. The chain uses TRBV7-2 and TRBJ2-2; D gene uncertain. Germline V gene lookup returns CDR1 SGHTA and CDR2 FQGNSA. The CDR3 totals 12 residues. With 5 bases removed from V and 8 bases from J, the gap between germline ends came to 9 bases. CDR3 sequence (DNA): TGTGCCAGCAGCCGTCCGAGGGGGGAGCTGTTTTTT. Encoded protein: CASSRPRGELFF.

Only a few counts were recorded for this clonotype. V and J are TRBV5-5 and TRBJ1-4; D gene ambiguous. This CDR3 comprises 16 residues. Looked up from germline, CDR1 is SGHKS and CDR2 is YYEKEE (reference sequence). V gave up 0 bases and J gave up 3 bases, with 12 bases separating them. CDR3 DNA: TGTGCCAGCAGCTTGGTGACTGTGACGGCTAATGAAAAACTGTTTTTT. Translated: CASSLVTVTANEKLFF. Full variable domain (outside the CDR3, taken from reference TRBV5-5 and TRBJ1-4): DAGVTQSPTHLIKTRGQQVTLRCSPISGHKSVSWYQQVLGQGPQFIFQYYEKEERGRGNFPDRFSARQFPNYSSELNVNALLLGDSALYLCASSLVTVTANEKLFFGSGTQLSVL.

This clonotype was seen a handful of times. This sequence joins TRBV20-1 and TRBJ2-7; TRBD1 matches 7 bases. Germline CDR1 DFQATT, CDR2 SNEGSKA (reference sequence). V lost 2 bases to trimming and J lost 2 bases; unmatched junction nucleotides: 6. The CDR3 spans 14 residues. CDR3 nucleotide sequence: TGCAGTGCTAGACCTTGGGACAGTCCCTACGAGCAGTACGTC. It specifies CSARPWDSPYEQYV.

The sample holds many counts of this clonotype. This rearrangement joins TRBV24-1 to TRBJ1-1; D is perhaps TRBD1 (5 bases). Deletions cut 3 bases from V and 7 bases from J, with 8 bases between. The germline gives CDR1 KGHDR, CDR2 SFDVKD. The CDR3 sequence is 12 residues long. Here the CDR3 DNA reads TGTGCCACCAGTGATCCCGGGGGTGAAGCTTTCTTT. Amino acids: CATSDPGGEAFF.

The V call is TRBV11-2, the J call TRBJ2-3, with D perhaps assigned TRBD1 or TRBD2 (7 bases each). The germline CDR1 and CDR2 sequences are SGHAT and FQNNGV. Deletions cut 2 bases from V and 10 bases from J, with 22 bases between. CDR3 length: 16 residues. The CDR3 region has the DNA TGTGCCAGCAGCTTACCCGCCGTGGCAGGGGGGGTACCGCAGTATTTT. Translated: CASSLPAVAGGVPQYF. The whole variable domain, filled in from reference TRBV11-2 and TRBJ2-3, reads EAGVAQSPRYKIIEKRQSVAFWCNPISGHATLYWYQQILGQGPKLLIQFQNNGVVDDSQLPKDRFSAERLKGVDSTLKIQPAKLEDSAVYLCASSLPAVAGGVPQYFGPGTRLTVL.

The CDR3 DNA reads TGCAGTGCGAGGATCGGGGTGGGCACTGAAGCTTTCTTT. This translates into CSARIGVGTEAFF. The chain links TRBV29-1 to TRBJ1-1; D remains unclear. Per germline, CDR1 SQVTM and CDR2 ANQGSEA. The CDR3 is made up of 13 amino acids.

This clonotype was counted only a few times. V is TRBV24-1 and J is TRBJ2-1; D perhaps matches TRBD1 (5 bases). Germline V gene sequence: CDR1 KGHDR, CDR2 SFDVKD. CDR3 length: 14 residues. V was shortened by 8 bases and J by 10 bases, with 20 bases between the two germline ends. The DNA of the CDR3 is TGTGCCACCAAGGCAGGGAACGTCGCCCGGGAGCAGTTCTTC. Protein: CATKAGNVAREQFF.

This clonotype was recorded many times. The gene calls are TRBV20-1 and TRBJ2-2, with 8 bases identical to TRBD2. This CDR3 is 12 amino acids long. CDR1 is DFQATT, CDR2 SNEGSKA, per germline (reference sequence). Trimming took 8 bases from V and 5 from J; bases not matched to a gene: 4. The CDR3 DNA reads TGCAGTACCCCTAGCGGGACCGGGGAGCTGTTTTTT. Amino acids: CSTPSGTGELFF.

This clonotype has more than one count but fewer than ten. The CDR3: CASSLRVGRKETQYF. The CDR3 bases are TGTGCCAGCAGCTTAAGGGTAGGGAGAAAAGAGACCCAGTACTTC. The J gene is TRBJ2-5, the V gene TRBV7-2; a possible D gene is TRBD2 (5 bases). This CDR3 region has 15 residues. V was trimmed by 2 bases and J by 3 bases, leaving 13 bases between them. Germline V lookup: CDR1 SGHTA, CDR2 FQGNSA.

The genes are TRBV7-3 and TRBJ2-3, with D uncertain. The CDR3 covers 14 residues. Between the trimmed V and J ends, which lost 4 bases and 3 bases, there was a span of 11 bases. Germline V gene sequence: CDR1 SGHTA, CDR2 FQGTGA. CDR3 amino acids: CASSSKRSTDTQYF. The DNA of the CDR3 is TGTGCCAGCAGCTCTAAAAGAAGTACAGATACGCAGTATTTT.

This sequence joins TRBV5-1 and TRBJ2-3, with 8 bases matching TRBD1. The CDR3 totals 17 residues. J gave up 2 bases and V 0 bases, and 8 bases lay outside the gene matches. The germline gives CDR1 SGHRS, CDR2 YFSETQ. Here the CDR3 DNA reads TGCGCCAGCAGCTTGGGGTGGACAGGGCCCGACACAGATACGCAGTATTTT. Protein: CASSLGWTGPDTDTQYF.